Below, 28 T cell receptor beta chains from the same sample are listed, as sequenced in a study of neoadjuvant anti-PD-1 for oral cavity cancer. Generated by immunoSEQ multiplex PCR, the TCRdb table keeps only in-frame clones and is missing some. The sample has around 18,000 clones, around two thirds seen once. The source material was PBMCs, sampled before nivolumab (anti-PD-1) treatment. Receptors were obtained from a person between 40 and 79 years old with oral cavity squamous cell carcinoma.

CDR3 nucleotide sequence: TGTGCCAGCAGCCGACAGGGGGCTTACGAGCAGTACTTC. It specifies CASSRQGAYEQYF. V usage is TRBV5-4 and J usage is TRBJ2-7, with TRBD1 matching 10 bases. Trimming at V came to 4 bases and at J to 4 bases, leaving 2 bases not matched to a gene. The CDR3 totals 13 residues. Germline values: CDR1 SGHNT, CDR2 YYREEE (reference sequence).

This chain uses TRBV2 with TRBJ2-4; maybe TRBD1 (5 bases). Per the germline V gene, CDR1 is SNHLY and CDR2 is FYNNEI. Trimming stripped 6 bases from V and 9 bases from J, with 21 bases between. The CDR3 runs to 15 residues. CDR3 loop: CASRTDSRDRGIQYF. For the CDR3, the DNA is TGTGCCAGCAGGACTGACTCCAGGGATCGCGGCATTCAGTACTTC.

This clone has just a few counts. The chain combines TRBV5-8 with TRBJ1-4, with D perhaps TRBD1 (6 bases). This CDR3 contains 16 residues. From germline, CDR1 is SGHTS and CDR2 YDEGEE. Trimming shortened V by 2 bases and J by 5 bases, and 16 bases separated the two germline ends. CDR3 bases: TGTGCCAGCAGCTTTATTGCGGCAGGGGAAAATGAAAAACTGTTTTTT. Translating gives CASSFIAAGENEKLFF.

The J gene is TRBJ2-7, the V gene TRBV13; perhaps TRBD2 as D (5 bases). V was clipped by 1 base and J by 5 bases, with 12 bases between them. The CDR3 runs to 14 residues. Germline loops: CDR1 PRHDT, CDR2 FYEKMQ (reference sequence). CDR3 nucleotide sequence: TGTGCCAGCAGCTTAGCCGGGAAAGACCACGAGCAGTACTTC. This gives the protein CASSLAGKDHEQYF. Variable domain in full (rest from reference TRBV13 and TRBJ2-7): AAGVIQSPRHLIKEKRETATLKCYPIPRHDTVYWYQQGPGQDPQFLISFYEKMQSDKGSIPDRFSAQQFSDYHSELNMSSLELGDSALYFCASSLAGKDHEQYFGPGTRLTVT.

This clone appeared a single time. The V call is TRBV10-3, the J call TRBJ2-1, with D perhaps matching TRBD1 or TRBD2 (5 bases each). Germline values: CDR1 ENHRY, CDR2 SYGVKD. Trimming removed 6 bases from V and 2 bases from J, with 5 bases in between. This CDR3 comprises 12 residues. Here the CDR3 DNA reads TGTGCCATCAGGGGACCCTACAATGAGCAGTTCTTC. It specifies CAIRGPYNEQFF.

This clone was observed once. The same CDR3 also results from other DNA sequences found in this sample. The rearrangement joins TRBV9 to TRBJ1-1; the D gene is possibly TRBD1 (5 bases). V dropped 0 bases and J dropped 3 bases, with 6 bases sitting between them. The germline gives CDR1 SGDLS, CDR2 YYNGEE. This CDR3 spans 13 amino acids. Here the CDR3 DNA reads TGTGCCAGCAGCGTAGCAGGGTACACTGAAGCTTTCTTT. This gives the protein CASSVAGYTEAFF.

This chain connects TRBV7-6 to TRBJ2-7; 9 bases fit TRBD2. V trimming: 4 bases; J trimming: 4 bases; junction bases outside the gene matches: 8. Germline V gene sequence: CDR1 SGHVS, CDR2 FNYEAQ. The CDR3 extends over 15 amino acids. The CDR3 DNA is TGTGCCAGCAGCTCCTACAGTAGCGGGGGTTACGAGCAGTACTTC. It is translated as CASSSYSSGGYEQYF.

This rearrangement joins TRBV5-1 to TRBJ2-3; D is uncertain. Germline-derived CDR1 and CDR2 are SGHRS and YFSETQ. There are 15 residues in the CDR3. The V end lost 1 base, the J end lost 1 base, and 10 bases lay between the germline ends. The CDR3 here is CASSLRGDGTDTQYF. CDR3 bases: TGCGCCAGCAGCTTGCGAGGTGATGGCACAGATACGCAGTATTTT.

In DNA form, the CDR3 reads TGTGCCAGCAGCACGGGACTAGGTGGCGGGGAGCTGTTTTTT. Its translation: CASSTGLGGGELFF. The V call is TRBV9, the J call TRBJ2-2, with 8 bases matching TRBD2. The CDR3 totals 14 residues. Germline loops: CDR1 SGDLS, CDR2 YYNGEE. V was pared by 4 bases and J by 7 bases, with 6 bases of the junction left unmatched.

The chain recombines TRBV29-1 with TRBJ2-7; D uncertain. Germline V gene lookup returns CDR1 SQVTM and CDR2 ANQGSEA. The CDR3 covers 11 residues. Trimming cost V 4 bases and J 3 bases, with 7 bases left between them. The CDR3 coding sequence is TGCAGCGTTGCACAAAGCTACGAGCAGTACTTC. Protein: CSVAQSYEQYF.

The CDR3 loop reads CASSDPGHTTGELFF. Here the CDR3 DNA reads TGTGCCAGCAGTGACCCGGGACACACCACCGGGGAGCTGTTTTTT. The rearrangement joins TRBV25-1 to TRBJ2-2, with D tentatively TRBD1 (6 bases). This CDR3 contains 15 residues. Germline CDR1 reads MGHDK; CDR2 reads SYGVNS. V lost 3 bases, J lost 4 bases, and 12 bases lay in between.

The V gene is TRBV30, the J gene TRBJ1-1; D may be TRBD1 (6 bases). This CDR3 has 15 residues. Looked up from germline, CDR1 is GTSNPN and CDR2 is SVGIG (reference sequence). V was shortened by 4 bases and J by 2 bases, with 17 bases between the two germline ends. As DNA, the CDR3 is TGTGCCTGGACTTATCCGGGACACTCAAACACTGAAGCTTTCTTT. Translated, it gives CAWTYPGHSNTEAFF.

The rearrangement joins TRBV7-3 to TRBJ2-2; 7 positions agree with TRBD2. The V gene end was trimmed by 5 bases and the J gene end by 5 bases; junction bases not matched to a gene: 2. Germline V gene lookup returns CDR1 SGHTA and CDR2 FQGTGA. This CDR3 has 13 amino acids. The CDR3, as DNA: TGTGCCAGCAGCCACGGGGGGACCGGGGAGCTGTTTTTT. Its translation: CASSHGGTGELFF.

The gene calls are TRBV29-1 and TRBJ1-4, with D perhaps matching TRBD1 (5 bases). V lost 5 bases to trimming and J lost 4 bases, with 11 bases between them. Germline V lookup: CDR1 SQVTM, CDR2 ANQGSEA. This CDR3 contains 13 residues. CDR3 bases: TGCAGCGTTTTCAGGGATGGTAATGAAAAACTGTTTTTT. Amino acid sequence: CSVFRDGNEKLFF.

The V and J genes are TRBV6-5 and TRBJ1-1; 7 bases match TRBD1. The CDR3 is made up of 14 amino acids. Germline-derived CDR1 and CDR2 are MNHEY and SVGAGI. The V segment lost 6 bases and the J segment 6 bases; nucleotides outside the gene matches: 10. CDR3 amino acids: CASSRWTGQAEAFF. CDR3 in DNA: TGTGCCAGCAGCCGGTGGACAGGTCAGGCTGAAGCTTTCTTT.

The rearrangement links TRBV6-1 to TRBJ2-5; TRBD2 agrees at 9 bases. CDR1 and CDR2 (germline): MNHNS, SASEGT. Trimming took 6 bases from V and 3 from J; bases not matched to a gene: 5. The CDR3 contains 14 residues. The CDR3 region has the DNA TGTGCCAGCAGGGCTAGCGGGACCAAAGAGACCCAGTACTTC. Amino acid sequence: CASRASGTKETQYF.

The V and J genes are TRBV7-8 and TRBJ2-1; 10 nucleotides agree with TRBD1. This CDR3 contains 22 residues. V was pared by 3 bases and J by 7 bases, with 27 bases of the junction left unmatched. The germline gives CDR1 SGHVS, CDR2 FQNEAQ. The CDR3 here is CASSFPTHPGQGHSAGPNEQFF. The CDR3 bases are TGTGCCAGCAGCTTTCCCACTCATCCGGGACAGGGGCACTCGGCGGGCCCTAATGAGCAGTTCTTC.

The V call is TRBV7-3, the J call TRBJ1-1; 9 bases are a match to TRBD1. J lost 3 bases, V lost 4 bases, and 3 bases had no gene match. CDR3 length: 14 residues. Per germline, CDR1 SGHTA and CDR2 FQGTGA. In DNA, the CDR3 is TGTGCCAGCAGCTCACAGGGGGCGGACACTGAAGCTTTCTTT. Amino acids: CASSSQGADTEAFF.

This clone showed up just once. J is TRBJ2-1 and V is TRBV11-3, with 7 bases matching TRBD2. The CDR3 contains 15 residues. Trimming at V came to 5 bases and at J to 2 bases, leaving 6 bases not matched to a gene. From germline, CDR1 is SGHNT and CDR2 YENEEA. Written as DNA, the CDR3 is TGTGCCAGCAGCCCGGGGAGGGGTACCTACAATGAGCAGTTCTTC. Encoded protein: CASSPGRGTYNEQFF.

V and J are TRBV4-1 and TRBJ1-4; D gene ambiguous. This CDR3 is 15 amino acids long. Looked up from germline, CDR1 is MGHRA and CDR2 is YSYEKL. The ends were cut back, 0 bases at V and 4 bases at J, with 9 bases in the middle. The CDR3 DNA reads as TGCGCCAGCAGCCAAGATACCGGGTATAATGAAAAACTGTTTTTT. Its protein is CASSQDTGYNEKLFF.

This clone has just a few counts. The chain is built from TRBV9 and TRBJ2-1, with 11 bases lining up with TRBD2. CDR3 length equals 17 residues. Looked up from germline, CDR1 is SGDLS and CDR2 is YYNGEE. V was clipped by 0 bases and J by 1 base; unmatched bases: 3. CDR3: CASSVVASGRSYNEQFF. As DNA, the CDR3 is TGTGCCAGCAGCGTAGTGGCTAGCGGGAGGTCCTACAATGAGCAGTTCTTC.

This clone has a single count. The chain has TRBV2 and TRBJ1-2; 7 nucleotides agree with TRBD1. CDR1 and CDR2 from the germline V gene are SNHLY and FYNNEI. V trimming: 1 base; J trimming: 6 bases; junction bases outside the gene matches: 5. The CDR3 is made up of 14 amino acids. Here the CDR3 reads CASSEGQGVNGYTF. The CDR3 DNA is TGTGCCAGCAGTGAAGGACAGGGAGTCAATGGCTACACCTTC.

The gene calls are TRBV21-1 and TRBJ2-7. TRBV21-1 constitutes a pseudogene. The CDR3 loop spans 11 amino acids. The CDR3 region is CASSLPREQYF. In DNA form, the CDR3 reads TGTGCCAGCAGCCTACCAAGGGAGCAGTACTTC.

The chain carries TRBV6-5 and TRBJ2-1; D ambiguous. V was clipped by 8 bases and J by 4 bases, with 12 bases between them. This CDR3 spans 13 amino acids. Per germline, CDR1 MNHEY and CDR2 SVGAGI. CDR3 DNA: TGTGCCAGCGTTGGTTCTACGTACAATGAGCAGTTCTTC. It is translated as CASVGSTYNEQFF.

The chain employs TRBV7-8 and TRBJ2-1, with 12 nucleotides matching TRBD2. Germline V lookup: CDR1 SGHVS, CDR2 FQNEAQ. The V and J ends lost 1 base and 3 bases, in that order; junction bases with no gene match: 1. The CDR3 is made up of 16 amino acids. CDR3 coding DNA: TGTGCCAGCAGCTTAGGGACTAGCGGGGTCTACAATGAGCAGTTCTTC. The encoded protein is CASSLGTSGVYNEQFF. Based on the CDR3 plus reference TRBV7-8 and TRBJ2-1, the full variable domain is GAGVSQSPRYKVAKRGQDVALRCDPISGHVSLFWYQQALGQGPEFLTYFQNEAQLDKSGLPSDRFFAERPEGSVSTLKIQRTQQEDSAVYLCASSLGTSGVYNEQFFGPGTRLTVL.

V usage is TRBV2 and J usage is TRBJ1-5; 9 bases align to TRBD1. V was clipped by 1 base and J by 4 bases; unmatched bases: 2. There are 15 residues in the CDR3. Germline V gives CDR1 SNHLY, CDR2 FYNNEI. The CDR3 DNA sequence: TGTGCCAGCAGTGAAGAACAGGGGGCGAATCAGCCCCAGCATTTT. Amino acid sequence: CASSEEQGANQPQHF.

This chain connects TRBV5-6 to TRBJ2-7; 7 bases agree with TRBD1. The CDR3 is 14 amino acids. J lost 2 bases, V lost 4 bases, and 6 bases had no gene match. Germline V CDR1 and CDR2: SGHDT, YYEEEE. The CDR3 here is CASSQQGTTYEQYF. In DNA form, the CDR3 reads TGTGCCAGCAGCCAACAGGGGACGACCTACGAGCAGTACTTC. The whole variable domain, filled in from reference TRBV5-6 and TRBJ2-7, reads DAGVTQSPTHLIKTRGQQVTLRCSPKSGHDTVSWYQQALGQGPQFIFQYYEEEERQRGNFPDRFSGHQFPNYSSELNVNALLLGDSALYLCASSQQGTTYEQYFGPGTRLTVT.

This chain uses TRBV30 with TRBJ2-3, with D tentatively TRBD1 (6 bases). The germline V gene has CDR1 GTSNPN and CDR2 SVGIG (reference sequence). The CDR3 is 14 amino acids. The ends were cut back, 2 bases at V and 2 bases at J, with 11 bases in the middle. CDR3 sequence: CAWSRWGHTDTQYF. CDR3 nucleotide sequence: TGTGCCTGGAGTCGGTGGGGACACACAGATACGCAGTATTTT. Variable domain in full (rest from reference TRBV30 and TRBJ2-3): SQTIHQWPATLVQPVGSPLSLECTVEGTSNPNLYWYRQAAGRGLQLLFYSVGIGQISSEVPQNLSASRPQDRQFILSSKKLLLSDSGFYLCAWSRWGHTDTQYFGPGTRLTVL.